This entry is about one TCR beta chain. Its antigen is undetermined. Unique molecular identifiers were incorporated during preparation of the TCRbeta library. TCRdb processed the PCR reads anew with MiXCR; each CDR3 protein has one entry. The sample carries about 980,000 distinct CDR3 sequences, about 29% recorded once. The sample is drawn from a study of T-cell reconstitution after alpha-beta-depleted transplantation in children. General observations from the study: Two months or so post-transplant, alpha-beta T cells reportedly derived from several hundred expanded graft clones. Fresh T-cell production supplied most of the T-cell counts and diversity seen one year after transplant.

This specimen was PBMCs, mostly from graft donor cells, taken 360 days after TCRalphabeta/CD19-depleted stem cell transplant. This receptor was obtained from a boy in the first two years of life who had a stem cell transplant for SCID, so the T cells may come from the graft donor.

The CDR3 sequence is CAWRRGGRTDTQYF. The CDR3 nucleotides read TGTGCCTGGAGAAGAGGGGGCAGAACAGATACGCAGTATTTT. The chain uses TRBV30 and TRBJ2-3; TRBD1 aligns across 7 bases. The V segment lost 3 bases and the J segment 3 bases; nucleotides outside the gene matches: 6. The CDR3 is made up of 14 amino acids. Per the germline V gene, CDR1 is GTSNPN and CDR2 is SVGIG (reference sequence).